Following are 19 T cell receptor beta chains from one sample sequenced in a study of beta chain features in type 1 diabetes. General observations from the study: All four CD4+ subsets from Type 1 diabetes patients carried moderately but significantly shorter TCRB CDR3s.

Their cognate antigens are unknown. Reverse transcription of all isolated RNA meant that expressed TCRB transcripts were sequenced. Data came from immunoSEQ multiplex PCR; TCRdb stores just in-frame clones and leaves some out. This table has 20,000 to 30,000 clones, around 63% appearing once. The sample comprised Tregs from blood. The source of these receptors is a man aged 18-30 years with type 1 diabetes.

The chain has TRBV28 and TRBJ2-7; 7 nucleotides agree with TRBD2. The CDR3 loop spans 16 amino acids. Per the germline V gene, CDR1 is MDHEN and CDR2 is SYDVKM. V dropped 5 bases and J dropped 4; count of bases not matched to a gene: 14. The CDR3 loop reads CASSPTVRDYGYEQYF. DNA for the CDR3: TGTGCCAGCAGTCCCACCGTCCGGGACTACGGGTACGAGCAGTACTTC.

The chain uses TRBV27 and TRBJ1-1; TRBD1 might be the D (5 bases). CDR1 MNHEY and CDR2 SMNVEV come from the germline V gene (reference sequence). V was pared by 3 bases and J by 10 bases, with 15 bases between. The CDR3 extends over 13 amino acids. Here the CDR3 DNA reads TGTGCCAGCAGTTTTTTGGGGCCTGAACGAGCTTTCTTT. This codes for CASSFLGPERAFF.

In this sample, this clone turned up once. The V and J genes are TRBV5-6 and TRBJ2-5, with D tentatively TRBD1 (5 bases). The CDR3 is 14 residues long. CDR1 SGHDT and CDR2 YYEEEE come from the germline V gene. The V and J ends lost 3 bases and 5 bases respectively, with 14 bases between them. CDR3 region: CASSSSGKSETQYF. Here the CDR3 DNA reads TGTGCCAGCAGCTCCTCAGGGAAAAGCGAGACCCAGTACTTC.

J is TRBJ2-3 and V is TRBV29-1; perhaps TRBD1 as D (5 bases). CDR1 is SQVTM, CDR2 ANQGSEA, per germline. Between the trimmed V and J ends, which lost 7 bases and 7 bases, there was a span of 21 bases. This CDR3 has 14 amino acids. The CDR3 nucleotides are TGCAGCGCCTGGTGGGCCAGCAGGGTCAATACGCAGTATTTT. It is translated as CSAWWASRVNTQYF.

This clone was counted only a few times. This chain uses TRBV28 with TRBJ2-1, with a tentative D call TRBD2 (5 bases). This CDR3 contains 15 residues. Germline values: CDR1 MDHEN, CDR2 SYDVKM. Trimming removed 5 bases at V and 6 bases at J, with 17 bases between. The CDR3 DNA follows: TGTGCCAGCAGTACATCGAGCGGAGTAGGCAATGAGCAGTTCTTC. Its protein is CASSTSSGVGNEQFF.

The chain is built from TRBV20-1 and TRBJ2-7; D uncertain. This CDR3 has 10 amino acids. Germline lookup yields CDR1 DFQATT and CDR2 SNEGSKA (reference sequence). The V end lost 3 bases, the J end lost 5 bases, and 5 bases lay between the germline ends. This CDR3 is CSASTHEQYF. CDR3 bases: TGCAGTGCTAGCACTCACGAGCAGTACTTC.

The CDR3 nucleotides are TGTGCCAGCTCACCCCCGGGGGACGAGCAGTACTTC. Protein sequence: CASSPPGDEQYF. V gene TRBV18 combines with J gene TRBJ2-7; tentative D call: TRBD2 (6 bases). The CDR3 consists of 12 residues. The germline CDR1 and CDR2 sequences are KGHSH and LQKENI. V gave up 3 bases and J gave up 5 bases, with 8 bases separating them.

This clone was seen just once. V and J are TRBV5-1 and TRBJ2-3, with a possible D match to TRBD2 (5 bases). There are 16 residues in the CDR3. Germline assignment: CDR1 SGHRS and CDR2 YFSETQ. The germline V and J ends were trimmed by 0 bases and 3 bases, with 14 bases remaining between them. CDR3: CASSLGLSPGTDTQYF. Written as DNA, the CDR3 is TGCGCCAGCAGCTTGGGGCTATCACCGGGAACAGATACGCAGTATTTT.

The J gene is TRBJ1-2, the V gene TRBV29-1, with a weak D call TRBD1 (5 bases). V lost 6 bases to trimming and J lost 5 bases, with 10 bases between them. Germline CDR1 is SQVTM and CDR2 is ANQGSEA. The CDR3 sequence is 11 residues long. CDR3 residues: CSVLRQYGYTF. In DNA form, the CDR3 reads TGCAGCGTACTTCGACAGTATGGCTACACCTTC.

Only a few counts were recorded for this clone. In nucleotides, the CDR3 is TGTGCCAGCAGCTTAGGTTGGAGGGCTGGAAACACCATATATTTT. Protein sequence: CASSLGWRAGNTIYF. V is TRBV7-2 and J is TRBJ1-3; no reliable D call. The CDR3 consists of 15 residues. V was cut by 1 base and J by 2 bases, with 9 bases left in between. Germline CDR1 SGHTA, CDR2 FQGNSA.

This clone showed up just a few times. V is TRBV19 and J is TRBJ2-3; D not resolved. Trimming shortened V by 0 bases and J by 3 bases, and 13 bases separated the two germline ends. The germline V gene encodes CDR1 LNHDA and CDR2 SQIVND (reference sequence). CDR3 length: 16 residues. CDR3 sequence: CASSIDRRRSTDTQYF. As DNA, the CDR3 is TGTGCCAGTAGTATAGATAGAAGGAGAAGTACAGATACGCAGTATTTT. Combining the CDR3 with reference TRBV19 and TRBJ2-3 gives the whole variable domain DGGITQSPKYLFRKEGQNVTLSCEQNLNHDAMYWYRQDPGQGLRLIYYSQIVNDFQKGDIAEGYSVSREKKESFPLTVTSAQKNPTAFYLCASSIDRRRSTDTQYFGPGTRLTVL.

The CDR3 DNA sequence: TGTGCCATCAGTGAGTCAGGCAGGAGGTGGCAGTACTTC. Its protein product is CAISESGRRWQYF. V and J are TRBV10-3 and TRBJ2-7, with a possible D match to TRBD2 (5 bases). Trimming pared 0 bases from V and 9 bases from J, leaving 12 bases between. The CDR3 is 13 amino acids. From germline, CDR1 is ENHRY and CDR2 SYGVKD.

This clone appeared a few times. This chain uses TRBV18 with TRBJ1-3; D possibly corresponds to TRBD1 (5 bases). Germline assignment: CDR1 KGHSH and CDR2 LQKENI. The CDR3 has 16 amino acids. Trimming pared 3 bases from V and 0 bases from J, leaving 12 bases between. CDR3 nucleotides: TGTGCCAGCTCACCTTATGACAGAAGCTCTGGAAACACCATATATTTT. It encodes CASSPYDRSSGNTIYF.

This clone came up once. The chain uses TRBV5-6 and TRBJ1-2; D is uncertain. The CDR3 contains 14 residues. In germline, CDR1 is SGHDT, CDR2 YYEEEE. Trimming removed 1 base from V and 8 bases from J, with 15 bases in between. The CDR3 loop reads CASSLYHSSKGYTF. The DNA of the CDR3 is TGTGCCAGCAGCTTGTACCACTCCTCGAAGGGCTACACCTTC.

This clone was detected only once. This chain joins TRBV7-8 and TRBJ1-5, with 8 bases fitting TRBD1. V lost 5 bases, J lost 6 bases, and 9 bases stayed unmatched. This CDR3 contains 15 residues. Germline CDR1 and CDR2: SGHVS and FQNEAQ. The CDR3 loop reads CASSLTRTGRQPQHF. The CDR3 DNA follows: TGTGCCAGCAGCCTCACGCGGACAGGGCGTCAGCCCCAGCATTTT. The full variable domain, with the rest looked up from reference TRBV7-8 and TRBJ1-5, is GAGVSQSPRYKVAKRGQDVALRCDPISGHVSLFWYQQALGQGPEFLTYFQNEAQLDKSGLPSDRFFAERPEGSVSTLKIQRTQQEDSAVYLCASSLTRTGRQPQHFGDGTRLSIL.

The rearrangement links TRBV5-1 to TRBJ1-3; 8 bases line up with TRBD1. CDR1 and CDR2 from the germline V gene are SGHRS and YFSETQ. CDR3 length equals 16 residues. The V and J ends lost 3 bases and 2 bases, in that order; junction bases with no gene match: 7. CDR3 in amino acids: CASSSSSQGAGNTIYF. DNA of the CDR3: TGCGCCAGCAGCTCATCCTCACAGGGGGCTGGAAACACCATATATTTT.

V usage is TRBV5-8 and J usage is TRBJ2-3; D uncertain. CDR3 size: 13 residues. Germline V gene sequence: CDR1 SGHTS, CDR2 YDEGEE. Trimming removed 3 bases at V and 8 bases at J, with 13 bases between. The DNA of the CDR3 is TGTGCCAGCAGCTCCCGGATCACGGGTACGCAGTATTTT. It yields the protein CASSSRITGTQYF.

This clone was seen a few times. The rearrangement links TRBV5-1 to TRBJ2-3, with TRBD2 as a possible D gene (6 bases). CDR3 length: 15 residues. Trimming took 1 base from V and 1 from J, leaving 10 bases between them. In germline, CDR1 is SGHRS, CDR2 YFSETQ. The CDR3 DNA reads as TGCGCCAGCAGCTTGTTTAGCGGAGGCACAGATACGCAGTATTTT. This gives the protein CASSLFSGGTDTQYF.

This clone has a single count. This sequence joins TRBV6-5 and TRBJ1-2; 7 bases are a match to TRBD1. Trimming cost V 4 bases and J 5 bases; bases outside gene matches: 10. The CDR3 extends over 15 amino acids. The V gene's germline CDR1 is MNHEY and CDR2 SVGAGI. The CDR3 DNA reads as TGTGCCAGCAGTTCGAGGGACAGACTCCTGTATGGCTACACCTTC. This codes for CASSSRDRLLYGYTF.